Listed below are T cell receptor beta chains from one sample, sequenced in a study of T cell responses to AZD1222 COVID-19 vaccine. Generated by immunoSEQ multiplex PCR, the TCRdb table keeps only in-frame clones and is missing some. The sample has 82,000 or so clones, more than 90% seen once; the top ten hold around 4.9%. The source material was peripheral blood, sampled on day 0 of AZD1222 vaccination. These receptors were obtained from an adult in good health. CDR3s include the opening cysteine and the closing phenylalanine or tryptophan. D genes are given only for firm matches. Some rows mark clone size as missing; the rest say once, few, many or name a class of expanded clone.

>TRBD2|.|TRBV6-5|TRBJ2-6
TGTGCCAGCAGTTACTCGGGAGGGGACGGCGTCCTGACTTTC
CASSYSGGDGVLTF
>.|once|TRBV28|TRBJ1-1
TGTGCCAGCAGTTACCCTACGCCGGAGGCTGAAGCTTTCTTT
CASSYPTPEAEAFF
>TRBD1|.|TRBV18|TRBJ1-4
TGTGCCAGCTCACCCGCGGTTCCGGGACAGGGGGCGTCTAATGAAAAACTGTTTTTT
CASSPAVPGQGASNEKLFF
>TRBD2|.|TRBV12-3/TRBV12-4|TRBJ2-1
TGTGCCAGCAGTTTCTCGGCTAGCGGGCGGTTCTTC
CASSFSASGRFF
>.|.|TRBV5-5|TRBJ2-7
TGTGCCAGCAGCTTGTTTCTGGAAGCCTACGAGCAGTACTTC
CASSLFLEAYEQYF
>.|.|TRBV3-1/TRBV3-2|TRBJ1-2
TGTGCCAGCAGCCAAGGGACAGCTCTAAACTATGGCTACACCTTC
CASSQGTALNYGYTF
>.|.|TRBV4-1|TRBJ2-1
TGCGCCACCCCCTTACTAGCCCATGAGCAGTTCTTC
CATPLLAHEQFF
>.|.|TRBV6-6|TRBJ1-1
TGTGCCAGCAGCAACCTGGACGAGAACACTGAAGCTTTCTTT
CASSNLDENTEAFF
>.|.|TRBV9|TRBJ1-6
TGTGCCAGCAGCGTCGGAGGGTCCTATAATTCACCCCTCCACTTT
CASSVGGSYNSPLHF
>TRBD1|once|TRBV14|TRBJ1-6
TGTGCCAGCAGCCAAGGGACAGGGTTCGAAAGGCTCCACTTT
CASSQGTGFERLHF
>.|once|TRBV6-4|TRBJ1-2
TGTGCCAGCAGTGACGGAGGGATATATGGCTACACCTTC
CASSDGGIYGYTF
>TRBD2|.|TRBV5-1|TRBJ2-2
TGCGCCAGCACCCGGGACGGGGGGACCGGGGAGCTGTTTTTT
CASTRDGGTGELFF
>.|.|TRBV18|TRBJ1-1
TGTGCCAGCTCACCGCGCCAGGGTAACACTGAAGCTTTCTTT
CASSPRQGNTEAFF
>.|.|TRBV3-1/TRBV3-2|TRBJ2-1
TGTGCCAGCAGCCAGCAAACGCTTTACAATGAGCAGTTCTTC
CASSQQTLYNEQFF
>TRBD1|.|TRBV3-1/TRBV3-2|TRBJ1-1
TGTGCCAGCAGCCAAGCGGGACAGGGAAAGGCTGAAGCTTTCTTT
CASSQAGQGKAEAFF
>TRBD1|.|TRBV5-4|TRBJ2-3
TGTGCCAGCAGCTCCCGGGACAGGGGTACAGATACGCAGTATTTT
CASSSRDRGTDTQYF
>TRBD2|.|TRBV28|TRBJ2-3
TGTGCCAGCTGCCTAGCGGGGGGTGGCACAGATACGCAGTATTTT
CASCLAGGGTDTQYF
>.|.|TRBV2|TRBJ1-4
TGTGCCAGCACCCAAACACCGGGTCCCCAGGTAAAACTGTTTTTT
CASTQTPGPQVKLFF
>TRBD1|.|TRBV29-1|TRBJ1-1
TGCAGCGTTGAGAGGGACAGGGGCAGTGAAGCTTTCTTT
CSVERDRGSEAFF
>.|.|TRBV6-5|TRBJ2-5
TGTGCCAGCTCTCCTAGGGACGCACAACCCCAGTACTTC
CASSPRDAQPQYF
>.|.|TRBV2|TRBJ2-3
TGTGCCAGCAAGGAACAGGGTAGAACAGATACGCAGTATTTT
CASKEQGRTDTQYF
>.|.|TRBV19|TRBJ2-3
TGTGCCAGTAGTATGGGTGACCTATTTGATACGCAGTATTTT
CASSMGDLFDTQYF
>TRBD2|.|TRBV30|TRBJ2-3
TGTGCCTGGATGGCGGGGGTAGCCACAGATACGCAGTATTTT
CAWMAGVATDTQYF
>TRBD2|.|TRBV5-1|TRBJ2-3
TGCGCCAGCAGCTTGGGTCGGGGACTAGCGGGGGGTGTCACAGATACGCAGTATTTT
CASSLGRGLAGGVTDTQYF
>.|.|TRBV7-6|TRBJ1-1
TGTGCCAGCAGCTTACTATCTGGGGGGGGGAACACTGAAGCTTTCTTT
CASSLLSGGGNTEAFF
>.|.|TRBV18|TRBJ2-3
TGTGCCAGCTCACCGCTTCAGGGTTCAGATACGCAGTATTTT
CASSPLQGSDTQYF
>TRBD1|.|TRBV9|TRBJ1-4
TGTGCCAGCAGCGCCATCTCCGGGACAGGGGGAGAAAAACTGTTTTTT
CASSAISGTGGEKLFF
>.|.|TRBV7-2|TRBJ2-1
TGTGCCAGCAGCTTAAGTCTCAATGAGCAGTTCTTC
CASSLSLNEQFF
>TRBD2|.|TRBV5-6|TRBJ2-5
TGTGCCAGCAGCTTTTGGGGGACTAGCGGGGGCTTACAAGAGACCCAGTACTTC
CASSFWGTSGGLQETQYF
>TRBD1|.|TRBV29-1|TRBJ2-7
TGCAGCGTGAAGGACAGGGTTAGGGAGCAGTACTTC
CSVKDRVREQYF
>.|.|TRBV20-1|TRBJ1-5
TGCAGTGTAGAAAGCAATCAGCCCCAGCATTTT
CSVESNQPQHF
>.|.|TRBV7-2|TRBJ2-3
TGTGCCAGCAGCCCCTTTAGGGGGGGGGCCGAGACAGATACGCAGTATTTT
CASSPFRGGAETDTQYF
>.|few|TRBV7-8|TRBJ2-7
TGTGCCAGCAGCCGGGACGGCGGCTCCTACGAGCAGTACTTC
CASSRDGGSYEQYF
>.|once|TRBV5-4|TRBJ1-1
TGTGCCAGCAGCTTGGAGGTCAGGGAGGACACTGAAGCTTTCTTT
CASSLEVREDTEAFF
>.|.|TRBV19|TRBJ1-2
TGTGCCAGTAGTATGGGCGGGGGAACTGGCTACACCTTC
CASSMGGGTGYTF
>.|.|TRBV18|TRBJ1-1
TGTGCCAGCTCACCACCGGGGAAAGGGAGCACTGAAGCTTTCTTT
CASSPPGKGSTEAFF
>.|.|TRBV11-2|TRBJ1-1
TGTGCCAGCAGCTTAGGACCAAACACTGAAGCTTTCTTT
CASSLGPNTEAFF
>.|.|TRBV7-9|TRBJ2-5
TGTGCCAGCAGCTCCCGACAGAGCCAAGAGACCCAGTACTTC
CASSSRQSQETQYF
>TRBD1|.|TRBV28|TRBJ1-6
TGTGCCAGCAGCCGACAGGGGAGGAATTCACCCCTCCACTTT
CASSRQGRNSPLHF
>.|.|TRBV5-6|TRBJ1-4
TGTGCCAGCAGCACGCCCGGGGCGGGGGGCGAAAAACTGTTTTTT
CASSTPGAGGEKLFF
>.|.|TRBV7-8|TRBJ1-3
TGTGCCAGCAGCTCACGTGGAGCTGGAAACACCATATATTTT
CASSSRGAGNTIYF
>TRBD1|.|TRBV24-1|TRBJ1-5
TGTGCCACCAGTGATCCGGGACAGGGGGCGGGACAGCCCCAGCATTTT
CATSDPGQGAGQPQHF
>TRBD2|few|TRBV28|TRBJ2-5
TGTGCCAGCTCCCTGTATGGCAGCGGGGGATGGGAGACCCAGTACTTC
CASSLYGSGGWETQYF
>.|.|TRBV5-1|TRBJ2-3
TGCGCCAGCAGCTTGGATGGCACAGATACGCAGTATTTT
CASSLDGTDTQYF
>.|.|TRBV2|TRBJ2-5
TGTGCCAGCAGTGGTTTAGGGGAGACCCAGTACTTC
CASSGLGETQYF
>.|.|TRBV7-8|TRBJ2-7
TGTGCCAGCAGCCTCGTACGGGGAACCTACGAGCAGTACTTC
CASSLVRGTYEQYF
>TRBD1|.|TRBV30|TRBJ1-1
TGTGCCTGGATACTTGCCGGGACAGGTCTTGAAGCTTTCTTT
CAWILAGTGLEAFF
>TRBD1|.|TRBV30|TRBJ1-5
TGTGCCTGCCCGCGAGGGACAGGGGGCGTTTTGTGCAATCAGCCCCAGCATTTT
CACPRGTGGVLCNQPQHF
>.|.|TRBV9|TRBJ1-3
TGTGCCAGCAGCGTAGGAGGGGCTACTGGAAACACCATATATTTT
CASSVGGATGNTIYF
>.|once|TRBV5-4|TRBJ2-6
TGTGCCAGCAGCTTGGGGGGGAGCTCTGGGGCCAACGTCCTGACTTTC
CASSLGGSSGANVLTF
>TRBD1|.|TRBV19|TRBJ1-1
TGTGCCAGTAAGACTACAGGGGCCGGAGCCTACACTGAAGCTTTCTTT
CASKTTGAGAYTEAFF
>.|once|TRBV18|TRBJ2-7
TGTGCCAGCTCACCACCGGGCATGACCTACGAGCAGTACTTC
CASSPPGMTYEQYF
>.|few|TRBV24-1|TRBJ1-5
TGTGCCACCAGTGATGGGGGGTTTAATCAGCCCCAGCATTTT
CATSDGGFNQPQHF
>TRBD2|.|TRBV7-2|TRBJ2-3
TGTGCCAGCAGCTTAGTCCGCGGGGGGTTGCACACAGATACGCAGTATTTT
CASSLVRGGLHTDTQYF